This T cell receptor beta chain was captured by sequencing in a study of T cells after yellow fever vaccination. Regarding the study as a whole: A small proportion of clonotypes was detected in both the CD4 and CD8 compartments. Re-detected after boosting: most primary clones, more than 95% of CD4 and around 86% of CD8. FACS-sorted repertoires might harbor abundant contaminating clonotypes from the bulk population.

CDR3 length equals 14 residues. The germline V and J ends were trimmed by 2 bases and 1 base, with 8 bases remaining between them. This clonotype came up many times. Its antigen is unidentified. Template switching with 5'RACE generated the TCR cDNA and added a universal primer site and UMIs. One entry per CDR3 protein, called by TCRdb with MiXCR from the 5' RACE reads. The sample contains around 600,000 distinct CDR3 sequences, roughly an eighth of which appear only once. The TCR originated in a man younger than 45 who received the YFV17D yellow fever vaccine. Here the sequenced sample was PBMCs, taken on the day of the yellow fever booster vaccination. The V call is TRBV12-3 or TRBV12-4, the J call TRBJ1-1; D gene uncertain. The CDR3 DNA follows: TGTGCCAGCAGTTTAAGTGGCAGGAACACTGAAGCTTTCTTT. Translating it yields CASSLSGRNTEAFF.